Shown below are 29 T cell receptor beta chains from a single sample sequenced in a study of shared clonotypes between healthy human individuals. Assay used: immunoSEQ multiplex PCR; TCRdb lists only in-frame clones, some missing. The sample contains a few million clones, roughly 92% of which appear only once. Sequenced: naive CD4+ T cells from PBMCs. Noted subset: CD45RA+ positively selected. These receptors were collected from a man aged 18-30 years in good health. Some clones in this sample may be carry-over from other donors' samples.

This chain joins TRBV9 and TRBJ1-5; 7 bases align to TRBD1. CDR3 length equals 15 residues. With V trimmed by 1 base and J by 3 bases, 4 bases remained unmatched. Germline V gene sequence: CDR1 SGDLS, CDR2 YYNGEE. The CDR3 reads CASSVTDRANQPQHF. The CDR3 DNA reads TGTGCCAGCAGCGTAACAGACAGGGCCAATCAGCCCCAGCATTTT.

The V gene is TRBV28, the J gene TRBJ1-2; TRBD1 matches at 7 bases. V was clipped by 11 bases and J by 7 bases; unmatched bases: 7. Germline V lookup: CDR1 MDHEN, CDR2 SYDVKM. CDR3 size: 11 residues. This chain's CDR3 is CAGWDRGGYTF. In DNA, the CDR3 is TGTGCCGGGTGGGACAGAGGTGGCTACACCTTC.

On this clone itself: The sample carries other DNA sequences with the same CDR3. The genes are TRBV29-1 and TRBJ1-2; no clear D. Germline lookup yields CDR1 SQVTM and CDR2 ANQGSEA. Trimming pared 6 bases from V and 4 bases from J, leaving 9 bases between. The CDR3 length is 11 residues. The CDR3 nucleotides read TGCAGCGTCGAGGGTCCCTATGGCTACACCTTC. As protein: CSVEGPYGYTF.

This chain uses TRBV2 with TRBJ2-3; D remains ambiguous. The CDR3 is 11 residues long. V lost 10 bases and J lost 2, with 7 bases in between. Germline lookup yields CDR1 SNHLY and CDR2 FYNNEI. The chain's CDR3 is CATTPTDTQYF. DNA of the CDR3: TGTGCCACTACCCCCACAGATACGCAGTATTTT. Filled out from reference TRBV2 and TRBJ2-3, the complete variable domain reads EPEVTQTPSHQVTQMGQEVILRCVPISNHLYFYWYRQILGQKVEFLVSFYNNEISEKSEIFDDQFSVERPDGSNFTLKIRSTKLEDSAMYFCATTPTDTQYFGPGTRLTVL.

The gene calls are TRBV5-4 and TRBJ2-7, with a weak D call TRBD1 (8 bases). Trimming shortened V by 4 bases and J by 5 bases, and 19 bases separated the two germline ends. This CDR3 comprises 15 residues. The V gene's germline CDR1 is SGHNT and CDR2 YYREEE (reference sequence). Written as DNA, the CDR3 is TGTGCCAGCAGCCAAATAAAACAGGGGGGGGACGAGCAGTACTTC. Encoded protein: CASSQIKQGGDEQYF.

This clone has only a few counts. The genes are TRBV18 and TRBJ1-1; D is undetermined. The CDR3 loop spans 13 amino acids. Trimming shortened V by 2 bases and J by 8 bases, and 12 bases separated the two germline ends. The V gene's germline CDR1 is KGHSH and CDR2 LQKENI. In DNA form, the CDR3 reads TGTGCCAGCTCACCAGGTACGGATAGAGAAGCTTTCTTT. As protein: CASSPGTDREAFF.

The gene calls are TRBV29-1 and TRBJ2-7; 12 nucleotides line up with TRBD2. Germline V lookup: CDR1 SQVTM, CDR2 ANQGSEA. V was pared by 6 bases and J by 6 bases, with 6 bases of the junction left unmatched. The CDR3 covers 13 residues. CDR3: CSVEGLAGTEQYF. The CDR3 nucleotides are TGCAGCGTCGAGGGACTAGCGGGCACCGAGCAGTACTTC.

The J gene is TRBJ2-3, the V gene TRBV4-2; D is uncertain. The CDR3 loop spans 13 amino acids. V was clipped by 6 bases and J by 0 bases, with 7 bases between them. Per the germline V gene, CDR1 is LGHNA and CDR2 is YNFKEQ. CDR3 DNA: TGTGCCAGCAGAGGACCGAGCACAGATACGCAGTATTTT. This encodes CASRGPSTDTQYF.

As to this clone: Different DNA sequences within this sample yield the same CDR3. This chain uses TRBV18 with TRBJ2-5, with TRBD2 identical over 9 bases. V was clipped by 3 bases and J by 5 bases; unmatched bases: 4. Germline V gene data show CDR1 as KGHSH and CDR2 as LQKENI. The CDR3 covers 14 residues. The CDR3 DNA reads as TGTGCCAGCTCACCTGGAGCGGGAGGCGAGACCCAGTACTTC. It encodes CASSPGAGGETQYF.

The CDR3 loop reads CASRLDGRNTEAFF. In DNA, the CDR3 is TGTGCCAGCAGATTGGATGGGAGGAACACTGAAGCTTTCTTT. The chain is built from TRBV7-3 and TRBJ1-1; D unclear. V was pared by 6 bases and J by 1 base, with 12 bases between. Germline values: CDR1 SGHTA, CDR2 FQGTGA. CDR3 length: 14 residues.

V gene TRBV5-8 combines with J gene TRBJ1-1, with TRBD1 matching over 11 bases. CDR1 and CDR2 from the germline V gene are SGHTS and YDEGEE. CDR3 length equals 16 residues. V trimming: 4 bases; J trimming: 8 bases; junction bases outside the gene matches: 13. CDR3 in amino acids: CASSRGQGASQYEAFF. DNA for the CDR3: TGTGCCAGCAGCCGCGGACAGGGGGCATCCCAGTACGAAGCTTTCTTT.

Here the CDR3 reads CASSPQGPISGNTIYF. The CDR3 DNA follows: TGTGCCAGCAGCCCACAGGGTCCCATCTCTGGAAACACCATATATTTT. This chain uses TRBV7-9 with TRBJ1-3; tentatively, D is TRBD1 (6 bases). The CDR3 consists of 16 residues. V lost 5 bases and J lost 0, with 14 bases in between. Per the germline V gene, CDR1 is SEHNR and CDR2 is FQNEAQ (reference sequence).

V usage is TRBV18 and J usage is TRBJ1-1; maybe TRBD1 (6 bases). The CDR3 is 12 amino acids. Trimming removed 5 bases from V and 7 bases from J, with 11 bases in between. The germline V gene has CDR1 KGHSH and CDR2 LQKENI. This CDR3 is CASSIAGVEAFF. The CDR3 nucleotides read TGTGCCAGCTCAATTGCAGGGGTTGAAGCTTTCTTT.

The rearrangement joins TRBV7-9 to TRBJ2-3; D perhaps matches TRBD2 (6 bases). The germline CDR1 and CDR2 sequences are SEHNR and FQNEAQ (reference sequence). V was pared by 1 base and J by 2 bases, with 13 bases between. CDR3 size: 16 residues. CDR3 in DNA: TGTGCCAGCAGCTTAGGGCGGGGCGGGGACACAGATACGCAGTATTTT. Translating gives CASSLGRGGDTDTQYF.

CDR3 coding DNA: TGTGCCAGCAGTGGATCCTATCTCCGGAGCCGGGGGGGGCAGCCCCAGCATTTT. It yields the protein CASSGSYLRSRGGQPQHF. The rearrangement uses TRBV6-1 and TRBJ1-5; D possibly corresponds to TRBD1 (5 bases). Trimming removed 4 bases at V and 7 bases at J, with 26 bases between. Germline CDR1 MNHNS, CDR2 SASEGT. This CDR3 has 18 residues.

The chain has TRBV14 and TRBJ2-3, with D tentatively TRBD1 or TRBD2 (5 bases each). In germline, CDR1 is SGHDN, CDR2 FVKESK. Trimming cost V 1 base and J 2 bases, with 13 bases left between them. This CDR3 comprises 16 residues. The CDR3 region has the DNA TGTGCCAGCAGCCAAGTTTGGGGACGTGCCACAGATACGCAGTATTTT. This gives the protein CASSQVWGRATDTQYF.

This chain connects TRBV28 to TRBJ2-7; D not resolved. The CDR3 loop spans 12 amino acids. Trimming removed 6 bases from V and 4 bases from J, with 10 bases in between. CDR1 MDHEN and CDR2 SYDVKM come from the germline V gene. The CDR3 bases are TGTGCCAGCAGCCGTCTCTTATACGAGCAGTACTTC. Its protein product is CASSRLLYEQYF.

The rearrangement links TRBV5-1 to TRBJ2-5; TRBD1 might be the D (6 bases). V lost 4 bases and J 2 bases, leaving 12 bases between the germline ends. Germline assignment: CDR1 SGHRS and CDR2 YFSETQ. This CDR3 spans 14 amino acids. The CDR3 DNA reads TGCGCCAGCAGCATCGGACAGCCTCAAGAGACCCAGTACTTC. It yields the protein CASSIGQPQETQYF.

V usage is TRBV5-6 and J usage is TRBJ2-2; TRBD1 might be the D (6 bases). The germline V gene has CDR1 SGHDT and CDR2 YYEEEE. This CDR3 has 14 amino acids. With 4 bases removed from V and 3 bases from J, the gap between germline ends came to 10 bases. CDR3 nucleotides: TGTGCCAGCAGCCGGGACACCTACACCGGGGAGCTGTTTTTT. As protein: CASSRDTYTGELFF. Variable domain in full (rest from reference TRBV5-6 and TRBJ2-2): DAGVTQSPTHLIKTRGQQVTLRCSPKSGHDTVSWYQQALGQGPQFIFQYYEEEERQRGNFPDRFSGHQFPNYSSELNVNALLLGDSALYLCASSRDTYTGELFFGEGSRLTVL.

This clone appeared a single time. The rearrangement links TRBV6-1 to TRBJ1-1; TRBD1 agrees at 9 bases. CDR1 and CDR2 from the germline V gene are MNHNS and SASEGT. The CDR3 is made up of 14 amino acids. Germline trimming cut 6 bases from V and 11 bases from J; bases unmatched to any gene: 13. The CDR3 region has the DNA TGTGCCAGCAGCCCCGGGACAGGGATTAGGGGGGCTTTCTTT. This gives the protein CASSPGTGIRGAFF.

With respect to this clone: The sample has other DNA sequences that encode this CDR3 too. The chain combines TRBV5-1 with TRBJ2-1, with a tentative D call TRBD2 (5 bases). Looked up from germline, CDR1 is SGHRS and CDR2 is YFSETQ. Trimming removed 0 bases from V and 4 bases from J, with 11 bases in between. The CDR3 runs to 15 residues. CDR3 sequence reads: CASSLDSGPYNEQFF. CDR3 in DNA: TGCGCCAGCAGCTTGGACAGCGGCCCGTACAATGAGCAGTTCTTC.

This chain uses TRBV20-1 with TRBJ2-2, with D hard to call. The germline V and J ends were trimmed by 5 bases and 5 bases, with 6 bases remaining between them. Germline V CDR1 and CDR2: DFQATT, SNEGSKA (reference sequence). The CDR3 has 11 amino acids. CDR3 bases: TGCAGTGCTTATTTGACCGGGGAGCTGTTTTTT. Translating gives CSAYLTGELFF.

V gene TRBV19 combines with J gene TRBJ2-3, with 10 bases aligning to TRBD2. Germline CDR1 LNHDA, CDR2 SQIVND (reference sequence). The CDR3 covers 16 residues. The V and J ends lost 7 bases and 3 bases, in that order; junction bases with no gene match: 10. The CDR3 coding sequence is TGTGCCAGTACCATTGGGACGACTAGCGGGACAGATACGCAGTATTTT. Its protein is CASTIGTTSGTDTQYF.

This sequence joins TRBV5-1 and TRBJ2-3, with D possibly being TRBD1 or TRBD2 (6 bases each). Germline CDR1 is SGHRS and CDR2 is YFSETQ. CDR3 length: 14 amino acids. V lost 0 bases, J lost 5 bases, and 10 bases lay in between. CDR3 residues: CASSLAGAEDTQYF. CDR3 bases: TGCGCCAGCAGCTTGGCGGGGGCTGAAGATACGCAGTATTTT.

The rearrangement uses TRBV7-9 and TRBJ2-2; 7 bases fit TRBD1. CDR1 and CDR2 from the germline V gene are SEHNR and FQNEAQ (reference sequence). There are 14 residues in the CDR3. The trim removed 5 bases at V and 1 base at J, leaving 1 base unmatched. The DNA for the CDR3 is TGTGCCAGCAGCCGGACAGGGAACACCGGGGAGCTGTTTTTT. The encoded protein is CASSRTGNTGELFF.

The chain combines TRBV4-1 with TRBJ2-1, with TRBD2 identical over 8 bases. Germline loops: CDR1 MGHRA, CDR2 YSYEKL. Trimming removed 0 bases from V and 6 bases from J; junction bases left unmatched: 7. CDR3 length: 16 amino acids. In DNA form, the CDR3 reads TGCGCCAGCAGCCAAGATGAGGCGGGAGGTTTCAATGAGCAGTTCTTC. It yields the protein CASSQDEAGGFNEQFF.

The V gene is TRBV2, the J gene TRBJ2-7; the D gene is possibly TRBD1 (6 bases). Trimming shortened V by 4 bases and J by 3 bases, and 13 bases separated the two germline ends. The CDR3 contains 14 residues. The V gene's germline CDR1 is SNHLY and CDR2 FYNNEI. CDR3: CASSGTEKYYEQYF. The CDR3 DNA is TGTGCCAGCAGTGGGACAGAGAAATACTACGAGCAGTACTTC.

The chain carries TRBV19 and TRBJ1-5; D gene uncertain. The CDR3 sequence is 14 residues long. Germline lookup yields CDR1 LNHDA and CDR2 SQIVND (reference sequence). V lost 4 bases, J lost 2 bases, and 9 bases lay in between. CDR3 sequence: CASSNLEGNQPQHF. For the CDR3, the DNA is TGTGCCAGTAGTAACCTGGAGGGCAATCAGCCCCAGCATTTT.

The chain joins TRBV18 to TRBJ1-5; D might be TRBD1 (6 bases). The germline CDR1 and CDR2 sequences are KGHSH and LQKENI. This CDR3 has 16 amino acids. The V end was cut by 6 bases, the J end by 0 bases, with 15 bases between. In DNA form, the CDR3 reads TGTGCCAGCTCTATTAACAGGGTTCATAGCAATCAGCCCCAGCATTTT. Translating it yields CASSINRVHSNQPQHF.